This T cell receptor beta chain appears in the sequencing data of a study of identical twins. Unique molecular identifiers were in the cDNA, with template-switch universal primer binding. One entry per CDR3 protein, called by TCRdb with MiXCR from the 5' RACE reads. The sample has some 1,600,000 distinct CDR3 sequences, more than 30% seen once; the top ten hold 0.25% to 0.3%. The CDR3 sequence is 17 residues long. The trim removed 0 bases at V and 4 bases at J, leaving 9 bases unmatched. From germline, CDR1 is SGHRS and CDR2 YFSETQ. Study-level points and caveats: Models predicted too little out-of-frame TCR alpha sharing in monozygotic twins. A lower insertion count was a feature of abundant cord blood beta clonotypes, with no such feature in memory repertoires.

In the case of this clonotype: The antigen is undetermined.

The source of this sequence is a newborn girl in good health. Sequenced material: cord blood. The rearrangement links TRBV5-1 to TRBJ1-1, with TRBD1 matching 10 bases. CDR3 amino acids: CASSLAGTGVLSTEAFF. CDR3 DNA sequence: TGCGCCAGCAGCTTGGCCGGGACAGGGGTGCTAAGCACTGAAGCTTTCTTT. The whole variable domain, filled in from reference TRBV5-1 and TRBJ1-1, reads KAGVTQTPRYLIKTRGQQVTLSCSPISGHRSVSWYQQTPGQGLQFLFEYFSETQRNKGNFPGRFSGRQFSNSRSEMNVSTLELGDSALYLCASSLAGTGVLSTEAFFGQGTRLTVV.